Listed here are 11 T cell receptor beta chains from one sample, sequenced in a study of T cell responses to AZD1222 COVID-19 vaccine. The repertoire was sequenced with immunoSEQ multiplex PCR; TCRdb's copy has only in-frame clones and lacks some. The data contain some 200,000 clones, roughly 93% of them singletons. This sample comprised peripheral blood, obtained on day 0 of AZD1222 vaccination. These receptors originate from an adult in good health.

This clone has just one count. The chain has TRBV7-3 and TRBJ2-5; D is unclear. The CDR3 runs to 13 residues. V was clipped by 3 bases and J by 6 bases, with 11 bases between them. The germline V gene encodes CDR1 SGHTA and CDR2 FQGTGA. CDR3 sequence (DNA): TGTGCCAGCAGCTTGGGCCCCTCCAAGACCCAGTACTTC. It encodes CASSLGPSKTQYF.

The V call is TRBV12-3 or TRBV12-4, the J call TRBJ2-4, with D possibly TRBD2 on 6 matching bases. Trimming removed 8 bases at V and 0 bases at J, with 8 bases between. CDR3 size: 13 residues. CDR3 DNA sequence: TGTGCCAGCCGCGGGGCAGCCAAAAACATTCAGTACTTC. This sequence encodes CASRGAAKNIQYF.

V usage is TRBV9 and J usage is TRBJ1-6; 11 bases fit TRBD1. Trimming at V came to 3 bases and at J to 13 bases, leaving 6 bases not matched to a gene. The length of the CDR3 is 14 residues. Per germline, CDR1 SGDLS and CDR2 YYNGEE. CDR3 sequence reads: CASSARDRGTPLHF. CDR3 nucleotides: TGTGCCAGCAGCGCCCGGGACAGGGGGACCCCCCTCCACTTT.

The J gene is TRBJ1-6, the V gene TRBV6-5, with D unresolved. The CDR3 length is 14 residues. V lost 7 bases and J lost 7, with 14 bases in between. Germline V gene data show CDR1 as MNHEY and CDR2 as SVGAGI. The CDR3 sequence: CASTVDWWNSPLHF. The CDR3 DNA follows: TGTGCCAGCACCGTGGATTGGTGGAATTCACCCCTCCACTTT.

The CDR3 coding sequence is TGTGCCAGCAGCCACCCAGAGTGGGCAGATACGCAGTATTTT. It specifies CASSHPEWADTQYF. This rearrangement joins TRBV6-2 or TRBV6-3 to TRBJ2-3; D unresolved. This CDR3 is 14 amino acids long. The V gene lost 6 bases and the J gene lost 4 bases, with 14 bases spanning the gap. Germline CDR1 reads MNHEY; CDR2 reads SVGEGT.

In this sample, this clone turned up once. CDR3 DNA sequence: TGTGCCAGCGCCCCTAGGACACCCCACTATGGCTACACCTTC. Translated, it gives CASAPRTPHYGYTF. The V gene is TRBV28, the J gene TRBJ1-2, with D maybe TRBD1 (5 bases). CDR1 and CDR2 (germline): MDHEN, SYDVKM. Trimming cost V 8 bases and J 3 bases, with 16 bases left between them. There are 14 residues in the CDR3.

This sequence joins TRBV5-8 and TRBJ2-5, with TRBD1 as a possible D gene (6 bases). The germline V gene has CDR1 SGHTS and CDR2 YDEGEE. The CDR3 consists of 15 residues. V was clipped by 0 bases and J by 0 bases, with 9 bases between them. The CDR3 coding sequence is TGTGCCAGCAGCTTGGGGAGACAGGACCAAGAGACCCAGTACTTC. Its translation is CASSLGRQDQETQYF.

The gene calls are TRBV9 and TRBJ1-6; D is possibly TRBD1 (5 bases). V shed 0 bases and J shed 7 bases, with 11 bases lying between them. The CDR3 sequence is 15 residues long. Germline lookup yields CDR1 SGDLS and CDR2 YYNGEE. This CDR3 reads CASSVGVTENSPLHF. CDR3 nucleotides: TGTGCCAGCAGCGTAGGTGTGACAGAAAATTCACCCCTCCACTTT. Supplemented by reference TRBV9 and TRBJ1-6, the full variable domain reads DSGVTQTPKHLITATGQRVTLRCSPRSGDLSVYWYQQSLDQGLQFLIQYYNGEERAKGNILERFSAQQFPDLHSELNLSSLELGDSALYFCASSVGVTENSPLHFGNGTRLTVT.

V usage is TRBV2 and J usage is TRBJ1-3; 8 nucleotides match TRBD1. Germline trimming cut 4 bases from V and 2 bases from J; bases unmatched to any gene: 4. This CDR3 is built from 15 residues. Looked up from germline, CDR1 is SNHLY and CDR2 is FYNNEI. CDR3 bases: TGTGCCAGCAGTGCCCAGGGGGCGGCTGGAAACACCATATATTTT. Amino acid sequence: CASSAQGAAGNTIYF.

J is TRBJ2-2 and V is TRBV28; 7 bases align to TRBD1. The V gene's germline CDR1 is MDHEN and CDR2 SYDVKM. This CDR3 has 16 residues. V gave up 6 bases and J gave up 5 bases; unmatched junction bases: 12. The CDR3 loop is CASSSLDRLKTGELFF. DNA of the CDR3: TGTGCCAGCAGCTCGCTGGACAGGCTTAAAACCGGGGAGCTGTTTTTT. Looking up the rest from reference TRBV28 and TRBJ2-2 gives the full variable domain: DVKVTQSSRYLVKRTGEKVFLECVQDMDHENMFWYRQDPGLGLRLIYFSYDVKMKEKGDIPEGYSVSREKKERFSLILESASTNQTSMYLCASSSLDRLKTGELFFGEGSRLTVL.

The rearrangement joins TRBV7-9 to TRBJ2-5; 7 nucleotides agree with TRBD2. Germline CDR1 reads SEHNR; CDR2 reads FQNEAQ (reference sequence). V lost 3 bases and J lost 1; bases outside the gene matches: 2. The length of the CDR3 is 14 residues. CDR3 amino acids: CASSLGEGQETQYF. CDR3 in DNA: TGTGCCAGCAGCTTGGGGGAGGGCCAAGAGACCCAGTACTTC.